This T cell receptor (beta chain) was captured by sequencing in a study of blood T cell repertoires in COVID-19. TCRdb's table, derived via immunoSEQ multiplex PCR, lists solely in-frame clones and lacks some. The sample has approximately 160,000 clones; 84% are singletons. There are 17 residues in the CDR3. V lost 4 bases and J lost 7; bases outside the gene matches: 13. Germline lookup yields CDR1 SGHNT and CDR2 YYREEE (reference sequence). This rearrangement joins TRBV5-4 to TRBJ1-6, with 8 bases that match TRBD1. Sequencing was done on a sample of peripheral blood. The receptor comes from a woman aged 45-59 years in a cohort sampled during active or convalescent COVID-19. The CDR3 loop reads CASSPSPGTGLNSPLHF. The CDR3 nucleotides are TGTGCCAGCAGCCCCAGCCCCGGGACAGGACTAAATTCACCCCTCCACTTT. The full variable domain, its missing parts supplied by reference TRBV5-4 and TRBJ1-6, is ETGVTQSPTHLIKTRGQQVTLRCSSQSGHNTVSWYQQALGQGPQFIFQYYREEENGRGNFPPRFSGLQFPNYSSELNVNALELDDSALYLCASSPSPGTGLNSPLHFGNGTRLTVT.